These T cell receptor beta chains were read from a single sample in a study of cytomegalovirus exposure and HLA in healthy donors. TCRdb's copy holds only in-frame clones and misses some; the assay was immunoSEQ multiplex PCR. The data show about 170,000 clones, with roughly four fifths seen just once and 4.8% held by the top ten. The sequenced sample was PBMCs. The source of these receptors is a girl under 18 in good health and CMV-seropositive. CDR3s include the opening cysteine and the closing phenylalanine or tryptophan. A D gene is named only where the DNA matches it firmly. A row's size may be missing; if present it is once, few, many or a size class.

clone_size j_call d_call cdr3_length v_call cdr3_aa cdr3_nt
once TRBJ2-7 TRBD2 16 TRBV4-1 CASSQVWGGGAYEQYF TGCGCCAGCAGCCAAGTGTGGGGCGGGGGGGCCTACGAGCAGTACTTC
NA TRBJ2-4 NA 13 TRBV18 CASSPSGKNIQYF TGTGCCAGCTCACCATCGGGCAAAAACATTCAGTACTTC
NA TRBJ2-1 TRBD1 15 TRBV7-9 CASSSGQGTHNEQFF TGTGCCAGCAGTTCGGGACAGGGGACTCACAATGAGCAGTTCTTC
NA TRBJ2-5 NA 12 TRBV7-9 CASSLTQETQYF TGTGCCAGCAGCCTTACTCAAGAGACCCAGTACTTC
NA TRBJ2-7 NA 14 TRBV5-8 CASSFGRGYYEQYF TGTGCCAGCAGCTTCGGCAGGGGATACTACGAGCAGTACTTC
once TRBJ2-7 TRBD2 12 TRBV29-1 CSATSSGGEQYF TGCAGCGCAACTTCTTCGGGGGGAGAGCAGTACTTC
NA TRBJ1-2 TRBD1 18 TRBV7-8 CASSLAGQGPLIYYGYTF TGTGCCAGCAGCTTAGCGGGACAGGGGCCCTTGATTTACTATGGCTACACCTTC
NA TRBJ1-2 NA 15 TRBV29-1 CSVEPSGQPVHGYTF TGCAGCGTTGAACCTTCAGGGCAACCGGTTCATGGCTACACCTTC
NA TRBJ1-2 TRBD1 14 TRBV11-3 CASSAPGQGRGYTF TGTGCCAGCAGCGCTCCGGGACAGGGGAGAGGCTACACCTTC
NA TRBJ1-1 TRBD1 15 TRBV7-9 CASSSGQGMNTEAFF TGTGCCAGCAGCTCGGGACAGGGCATGAACACTGAAGCTTTCTTT
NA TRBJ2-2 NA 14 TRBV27 CASSFGILGGELFF TGTGCCAGCAGTTTCGGGATATTGGGCGGGGAGCTGTTTTTT
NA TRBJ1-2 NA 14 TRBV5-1 CASSPLQGNYGYTF TGCGCCAGCAGCCCGCTCCAGGGAAACTATGGCTACACCTTC
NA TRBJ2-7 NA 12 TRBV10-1 CASSSGSYEQYF TGCGCCAGCAGTTCGGGGTCCTACGAGCAGTACTTC
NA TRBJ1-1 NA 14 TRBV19 CASSRPRVNTEAFF TGTGCCAGTAGTCGGCCGAGGGTGAACACTGAAGCTTTCTTT
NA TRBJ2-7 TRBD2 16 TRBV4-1 CASSQGSGGGTYEQYF TGCGCCAGCAGCCAAGGGTCGGGGGGGGGAACCTACGAGCAGTACTTC
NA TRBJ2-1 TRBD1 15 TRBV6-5 CASSYLGQGYNEQFF TGTGCCAGCAGTTACTTAGGACAGGGTTACAATGAGCAGTTCTTC
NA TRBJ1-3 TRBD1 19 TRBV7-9 CASSRPTGERLGAGNTIYF TGTGCCAGCAGCCGCCCGACAGGGGAAAGACTTGGGGCTGGAAACACCATATATTTT
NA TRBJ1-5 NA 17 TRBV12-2 CASRPTGEGISNQPQHF TGTGCAAGTCGCCCAACTGGCGAGGGAATTAGCAATCAGCCCCAGCATTTT
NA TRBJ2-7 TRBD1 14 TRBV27 CASSLGQGSYEQYF TGTGCCAGCAGTTTGGGACAGGGGAGTTACGAGCAGTACTTC
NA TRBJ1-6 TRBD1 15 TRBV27 CASSLSDRVFSPLHF TGTGCCAGCAGTTTATCAGACAGGGTTTTCTCACCCCTCCACTTT
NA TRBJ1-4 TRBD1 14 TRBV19 CASMSQGASEKLFF TGTGCCAGTATGAGTCAGGGGGCGAGTGAAAAACTGTTTTTT
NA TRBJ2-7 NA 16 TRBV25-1 CASSEYKGTERDEQYF TGTGCCAGCAGTGAATATAAGGGGACTGAACGGGACGAGCAGTACTTC
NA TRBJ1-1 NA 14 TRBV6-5 CASSYGGLDTEAFF TGTGCCAGCAGTTACGGGGGCTTGGACACTGAAGCTTTCTTT
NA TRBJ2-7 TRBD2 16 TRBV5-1 CASSSQTSGGVDEQYF TGCGCCAGCAGCTCCCAGACTAGCGGGGGGGTGGACGAGCAGTACTTC
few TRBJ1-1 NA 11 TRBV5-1 CASVGPSEAFF TGCGCCAGCGTGGGGCCCTCTGAAGCTTTCTTT
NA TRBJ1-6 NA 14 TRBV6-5 CASSQLGSAGPLHF TGTGCCAGCAGCCAACTGGGGTCAGCAGGGCCCCTCCACTTT
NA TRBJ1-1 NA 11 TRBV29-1 CSVGGRGEAFF TGCAGCGTTGGGGGGAGGGGTGAAGCTTTCTTT
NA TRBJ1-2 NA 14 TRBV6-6 CASSYTLTDYGYTF TGTGCCAGCAGTTACACTTTGACAGACTATGGCTACACCTTC
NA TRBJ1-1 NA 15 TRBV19 CASSIAAGMNTEAFF TGTGCCAGTAGTATAGCAGCAGGCATGAACACTGAAGCTTTCTTT
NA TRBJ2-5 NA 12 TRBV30 CAWSLGEETQYF TGTGCCTGGAGTCTGGGAGAAGAGACCCAGTACTTC
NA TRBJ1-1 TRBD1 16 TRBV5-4 CASSTRPQGAHTEAFF TGTGCCAGCAGCACGCGACCACAGGGGGCTCACACTGAAGCTTTCTTT
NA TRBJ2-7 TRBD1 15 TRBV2 CASAQAGTGYYEQYF TGTGCCAGCGCACAAGCAGGGACAGGGTATTACGAGCAGTACTTC
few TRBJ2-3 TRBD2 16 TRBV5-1 CASSPGTSGFRDTQYF TGCGCCAGCAGCCCGGGGACTAGCGGGTTCAGAGATACGCAGTATTTT
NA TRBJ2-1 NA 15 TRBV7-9 CASTRLESSYNEQFF TGTGCCAGCACCCGTTTGGAGAGCTCCTACAATGAGCAGTTCTTC
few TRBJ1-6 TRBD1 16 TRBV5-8 CASSSISGQGKSPLHF TGTGCCAGCAGCTCGATATCGGGACAGGGGAAGTCACCCCTCCACTTT
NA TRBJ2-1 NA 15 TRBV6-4 CASSESGGPNNEQFF TGTGCCAGCAGTGAGTCGGGGGGCCCTAATAATGAGCAGTTCTTC
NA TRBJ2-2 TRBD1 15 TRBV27 CASTLLGQAGGELFF TGTGCCAGCACTCTCTTAGGACAGGCCGGCGGGGAGCTGTTTTTT
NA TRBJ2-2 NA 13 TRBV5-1 CASGPGGTGELFF TGCGCCAGCGGGCCCGGGGGCACCGGGGAGCTGTTTTTT
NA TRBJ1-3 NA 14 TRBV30 CACKPPVVGNTIYF TGTGCCTGTAAACCCCCTGTAGTAGGAAACACCATATATTTT
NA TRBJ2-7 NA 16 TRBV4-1 CASSHSRDGTSYEQYF TGCGCCAGCAGCCATTCCCGGGACGGGACTTCCTACGAGCAGTACTTC
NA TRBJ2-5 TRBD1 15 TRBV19 CASISRTGGKETQYF TGTGCCAGTATCTCTCGGACAGGGGGCAAAGAGACCCAGTACTTC
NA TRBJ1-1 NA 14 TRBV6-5 CASSSPRGNTEAFF TGTGCCAGCAGTTCCCCCCGGGGGAACACTGAAGCTTTCTTT
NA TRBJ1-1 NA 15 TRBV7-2 CASSLEAGKGTEAFF TGTGCCAGCAGCTTAGAGGCAGGGAAGGGCACTGAAGCTTTCTTT
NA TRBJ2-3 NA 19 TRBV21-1 CASSKERGPDRVFTDTQYF TGTGCCAGCAGCAAAGAGCGGGGCCCGGACAGAGTATTCACAGATACGCAGTATTTT
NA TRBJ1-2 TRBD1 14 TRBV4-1 CASSGRDRDYGYTF TGCGCCAGCAGCGGCCGGGACAGGGACTATGGCTACACCTTC
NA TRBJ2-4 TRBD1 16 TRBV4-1 CASSQGSGGAEVIQYF TGCGCCAGCAGCCAGGGCTCAGGGGGCGCAGAGGTCATTCAGTACTTC
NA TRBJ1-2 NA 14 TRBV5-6 CASRTGGEHYGYTF TGTGCCAGCAGGACGGGGGGGGAACACTATGGCTACACCTTC
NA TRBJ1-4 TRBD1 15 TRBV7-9 CASSLAGTGKEKLFF TGTGCCAGCAGCTTAGCTGGGACAGGTAAAGAAAAACTGTTTTTT
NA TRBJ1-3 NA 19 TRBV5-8 CASSSLRGGISGSGNTIYF TGTGCCAGCAGCTCCCTGAGGGGGGGCATTTCAGGCTCTGGAAACACCATATATTTT
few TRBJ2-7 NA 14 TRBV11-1 CASSPLVRGYEQYF TGTGCCAGCAGCCCCCTGGTGCGGGGCTACGAGCAGTACTTC
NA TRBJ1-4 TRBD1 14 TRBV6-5 CASSIQGSNEKLFF TGTGCCAGCAGCATACAGGGGTCTAATGAAAAACTGTTTTTT
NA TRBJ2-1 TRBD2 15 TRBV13 CASSPQLAGGNEQFF TGTGCCAGCAGCCCCCAGCTAGCGGGGGGAAATGAGCAGTTCTTC